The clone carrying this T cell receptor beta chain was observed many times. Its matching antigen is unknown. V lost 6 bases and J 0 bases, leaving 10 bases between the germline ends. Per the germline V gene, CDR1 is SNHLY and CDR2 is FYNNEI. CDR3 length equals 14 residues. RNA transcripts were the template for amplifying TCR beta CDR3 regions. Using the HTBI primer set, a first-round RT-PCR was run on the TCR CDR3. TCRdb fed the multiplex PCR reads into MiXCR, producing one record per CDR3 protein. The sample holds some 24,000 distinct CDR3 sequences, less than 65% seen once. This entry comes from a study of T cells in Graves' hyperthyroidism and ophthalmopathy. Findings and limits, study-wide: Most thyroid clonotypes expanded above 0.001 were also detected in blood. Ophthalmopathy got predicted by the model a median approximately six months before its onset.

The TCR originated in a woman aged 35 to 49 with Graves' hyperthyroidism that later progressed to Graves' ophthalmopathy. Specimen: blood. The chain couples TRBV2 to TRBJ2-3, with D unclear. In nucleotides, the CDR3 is TGTGCCAGCAGCCCATTGGAAAGCACAGATACGCAGTATTTT. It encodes CASSPLESTDTQYF.